This entry features one T cell receptor (beta chain) sequence. It lacks a known antigen. A read error may explain this, as a much larger clone is one base away. This sample was included in a study of T-cell memory formation after mild COVID-19 (dated by TCRdb to 2020 to 2023). With respect to the entire study: TCR sequence clusters from the two donors were largely donor specific. In a couple of donors, T-cell clones that expanded and contracted after mild COVID-19 were tracked by sequencing TCRalpha and TCRbeta repertoires over time. Two young, previously healthy adult volunteers made up the cohort, one male and one female. On the study overall, not on this receptor specifically: SARS-CoV-2 specificity of the second-wave clones peaking on day 37 was not confirmed. Contracting CD4+ clones turned up mainly in the CM and EM memory subsets, whereas EMRA was where CD8+ clones were enriched. Some responding clones were detected in pre-infection memory, suggesting pre-existing cross-reactive memory T cells joined the SARS-CoV-2 response. Balanced CD4/CD8 phenotypes were observed for clones contracting from day 15 to 85, whereas a bias towards CD4+ was observed for a second wave of clones expanding from day 15 to 37. Only two mild cases were covered by the study, and larger cohorts that include severe cases with pre-infection samples were considered necessary.

PBMCs were isolated by Ficoll-Paque density gradient centrifugation. According to the germline V gene (reference sequence), CDR1 reads GTSNPN and CDR2 reads SVGIG. The V end loses 2 bases and the J end loses 3 bases, and a stretch of 5 bases separates them. The CDR3 runs 11 amino acids, cysteine and phenylalanine included. Just the 33-base CDR3 DNA is kept, in frame starting at base 1. Sequencing instrument: Illumina NovaSeq 6000. TCRalpha and TCRbeta cDNA libraries were constructed by 5'RACE with constant-segment primers, with sample barcodes and unique molecular identifiers being introduced. Trizol reagent was used to extract RNA from every sample. Libraries were amplified in two PCR steps, with a second sample barcode and Illumina TruSeq adapters added in the second step. Libraries were sequenced on an Illumina NovaSeq with 2 x 150 bp paired-end reads. Per the source publication's procedure: With migec v1.2.7, reads were demultiplexed and then collapsed into UMI-guided consensus sequences. Using mixcr v2.1.11, the UMI consensuses were aligned to TRA and TRB V and J templates and assembled into clonotypes. Expanded or contracted clonotypes were those called significant by both edgeR and NoisET, with noise models trained on biological replicates. edgeR calls used a false discovery rate-adjusted p below 0.01 and a log2 fold-change threshold of 1. As an exploratory analysis of dynamics, max-normalized trajectories of the 1000 most abundant clonotypes were examined with PCA combined with hierarchical clustering. Separately sequenced CD4+ and CD8+ repertoires were used to assign a CD4 or CD8 phenotype to each responding clone. TCRdb reworked the public reads: Q25 trimming with fastp, MiXCR clone assembly, productive beta chains retained. Here each entry gathers all rows of one CDR3 protein and keeps the most common genes and DNA. What appears here as the V and J calls and clone size reflects TCRdb's work, not the paper's. Recorded for this sample are hundreds of thousands of distinct CDR3 sequences; less than 25% of them occurred a single time. The ten largest clones represent approximately 8% of the sample.

The sequenced sample was PBMCs or a T cell subset sorted from them (not recorded which). The rearranged segments are TRBV30 and TRBJ2-7; TRBD1 is possibly the D segment (5 matching bases). This TCR came from an adult woman who had mild COVID-19 (a few samples of this study predate the infection). The sample titles of this study are shuffled in the database, so cell type and time point are left out; the donor was told from shared clones. The nucleotide sequence is TGTGCCTGGAGTCAGGGCTACGAGCAGTACTTC. The resulting protein is CAWSQGYEQYF. The reference TRBV30 and TRBJ2-7 proteins fill in what lies around the CDR3, so the full variable domain reads SQTIHQWPATLVQPVGSPLSLECTVEGTSNPNLYWYRQAAGRGLQLLFYSVGIGQISSEVPQNLSASRPQDRQFILSSKKLLLSDSGFYLCAWSQGYEQYFGPGTRLTVT.